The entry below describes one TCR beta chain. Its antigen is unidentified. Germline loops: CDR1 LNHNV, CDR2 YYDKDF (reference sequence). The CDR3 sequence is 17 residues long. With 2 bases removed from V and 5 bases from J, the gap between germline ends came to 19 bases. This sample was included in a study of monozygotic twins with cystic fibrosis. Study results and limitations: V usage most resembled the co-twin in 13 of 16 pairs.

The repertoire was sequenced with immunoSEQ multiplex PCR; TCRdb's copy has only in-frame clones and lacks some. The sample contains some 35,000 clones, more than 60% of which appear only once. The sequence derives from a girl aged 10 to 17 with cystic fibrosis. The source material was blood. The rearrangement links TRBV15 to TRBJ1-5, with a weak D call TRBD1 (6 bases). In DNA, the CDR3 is TGTGCCACCAGCAGACCCTCCGGGGGCAGGGCCTATCAGCCCCAGCATTTT. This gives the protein CATSRPSGGRAYQPQHF.